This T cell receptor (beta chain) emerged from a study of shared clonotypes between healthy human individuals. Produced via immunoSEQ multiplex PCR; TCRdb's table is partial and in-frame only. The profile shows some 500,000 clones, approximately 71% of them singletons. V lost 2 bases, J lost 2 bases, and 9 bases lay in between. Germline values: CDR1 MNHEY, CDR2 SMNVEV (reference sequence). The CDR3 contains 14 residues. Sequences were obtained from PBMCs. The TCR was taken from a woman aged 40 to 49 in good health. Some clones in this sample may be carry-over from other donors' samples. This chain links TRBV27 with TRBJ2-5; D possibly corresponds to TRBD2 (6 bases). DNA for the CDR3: TGTGCCAGCAGTTTAGCGGGAAGGCAAGAGACCCAGTACTTC. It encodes CASSLAGRQETQYF.